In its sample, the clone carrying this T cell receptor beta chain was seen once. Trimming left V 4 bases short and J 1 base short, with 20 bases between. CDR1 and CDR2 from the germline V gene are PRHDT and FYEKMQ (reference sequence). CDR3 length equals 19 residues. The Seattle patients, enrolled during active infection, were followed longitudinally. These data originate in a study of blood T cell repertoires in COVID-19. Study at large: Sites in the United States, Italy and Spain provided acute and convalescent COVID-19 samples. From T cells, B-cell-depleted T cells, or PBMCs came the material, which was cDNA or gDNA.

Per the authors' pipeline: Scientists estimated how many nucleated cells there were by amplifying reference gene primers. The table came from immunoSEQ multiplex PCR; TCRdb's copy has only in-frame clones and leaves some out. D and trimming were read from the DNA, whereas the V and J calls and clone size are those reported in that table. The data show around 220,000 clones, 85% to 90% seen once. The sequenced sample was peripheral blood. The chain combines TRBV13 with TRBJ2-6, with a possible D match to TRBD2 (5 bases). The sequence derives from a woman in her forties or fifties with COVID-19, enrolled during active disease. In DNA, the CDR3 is TGTGCCAGCAGCTGGGTTCGGGGTGGAGCTACTTCTGGGGCCAACGTCCTGACTTTC. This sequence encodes CASSWVRGGATSGANVLTF.